The rows below give T cell receptor beta chains drawn from one sample of a study of shared clonotypes between healthy human individuals. The repertoire was sequenced with immunoSEQ multiplex PCR; TCRdb's copy has only in-frame clones and lacks some. The profile shows roughly 2 million clones, approximately 95% of them singletons. Sequenced material: naive CD4+ T cells sorted from blood. The receptors were sampled from a man between 18 and 35 years old in good health. Each CDR3 is given with its conserved first and last residue. Fields, in order: CDR3 length, clone size, J gene, D gene, V gene, CDR3 protein, CDR3 DNA. D genes are given only for firm matches. Clone size is given for some rows only: seen once, a few or many times, or a class if the clone is expanded.

length: 15; size: .; J: TRBJ2-7; D: TRBD1; V: TRBV6-1; CDR3: CASSVGQVLSYEQYF; DNA: TGTGCCAGCAGTGTCGGACAGGTCCTTTCCTACGAGCAGTACTTC
length: 13; size: few; J: TRBJ1-2; D: TRBD1; V: TRBV6-5; CDR3: CASSSTGDYGYTF; DNA: TGTGCCAGCAGTTCGACAGGGGACTATGGCTACACCTTC
length: 13; size: .; J: TRBJ2-5; D: .; V: TRBV6-4; CDR3: CASSVDPFGTQYF; DNA: TGTGCCAGCAGTGTGGACCCTTTCGGGACCCAGTACTTC
length: 14; size: .; J: TRBJ2-2; D: TRBD1; V: TRBV5-1; CDR3: CASSRDRETGELFF; DNA: TGCGCCAGCTCTAGGGACAGGGAAACCGGGGAGCTGTTTTTT
length: 11; size: .; J: TRBJ2-7; D: .; V: TRBV6-1; CDR3: CASSMDTPRIF; DNA: TGTGCCAGCAGCATGGACACCCCAAGGATCTTC
length: 16; size: .; J: TRBJ2-6; D: .; V: TRBV10-2; CDR3: CASSETGGSGANVLTF; DNA: TGCGCCAGCAGTGAGACCGGTGGCTCCGGGGCCAACGTCCTGACTTTC
length: 15; size: .; J: TRBJ1-1; D: TRBD1; V: TRBV5-4; CDR3: CASSLVVGGVTEAFF; DNA: TGTGCCAGCAGCTTGGTTGTAGGGGGCGTCACTGAAGCTTTCTTT
length: 14; size: once; J: TRBJ2-7; D: .; V: TRBV23-1; CDR3: CASSQRKLARGQYF; DNA: TGCGCCAGCAGTCAAAGGAAACTAGCACGCGGGCAGTACTTC
length: 15; size: .; J: TRBJ1-4; D: .; V: TRBV6-5; CDR3: CASSSVLQGNEKLFF; DNA: TGTGCCAGCAGTTCTGTTTTACAGGGTAATGAAAAACTGTTTTTT
length: 17; size: many; J: TRBJ2-2; D: .; V: TRBV7-9; CDR3: CASSLVLTGSNTGELFF; DNA: TGTGCCAGCAGCTTGGTATTGACAGGCTCGAACACCGGGGAGCTGTTTTTT
length: 14; size: .; J: TRBJ1-2; D: TRBD1; V: TRBV5-1; CDR3: CASSKDRGGYGYTF; DNA: TGCGCCAGCAGCAAGGACAGGGGAGGATATGGCTACACCTTC
length: 15; size: .; J: TRBJ2-7; D: TRBD1; V: TRBV28; CDR3: CASSLPGTGVGEQYF; DNA: TGTGCCAGCAGTTTACCCGGGACAGGGGTAGGAGAGCAGTACTTC
length: 13; size: once; J: TRBJ1-1; D: TRBD1; V: TRBV19; CDR3: CASSTQGGTEAFF; DNA: TGTGCCAGTAGTACCCAGGGGGGCACTGAAGCTTTCTTT
length: 14; size: .; J: TRBJ2-5; D: .; V: TRBV7-9; CDR3: CASSTRQVQETQYF; DNA: TGTGCCAGCAGCACCCGACAGGTCCAAGAGACCCAGTACTTC
length: 16; size: .; J: TRBJ2-2; D: TRBD1; V: TRBV5-8; CDR3: CASSLALGQGTGELFF; DNA: TGTGCCAGCAGCTTGGCCTTGGGACAGGGGACCGGGGAGCTGTTTTTT
length: 13; size: .; J: TRBJ2-7; D: .; V: TRBV7-9; CDR3: CASSLAGGHEQYF; DNA: TGTGCCAGCAGCTTAGCTGGCGGCCACGAGCAGTACTTC
length: 13; size: .; J: TRBJ2-3; D: .; V: TRBV2; CDR3: CASSGQAEDTQYF; DNA: TGTGCCAGCAGTGGGCAGGCGGAAGATACGCAGTATTTT